This T cell receptor beta chain appears in the sequencing data of a study of read filtering for tumor transcriptome and immune sequencing. Whole-study context: RNA-seq yielded only about 75 to 1273 TCR reads, IR-seq about 4 to 10.27 million.

The library was built from roughly 400 ng RNA with molecular barcoded adaptors for alpha/delta and beta/gamma chains. TCRdb independently ran MiXCR on the reads; one entry per CDR3 protein. The table has about 130,000 distinct CDR3 sequences, under 15% seen once. This clonotype was seen more than once but under ten times. This could be a read error, since a much larger clone is one nucleotide away. The CDR3 is 15 amino acids. Germline V gene sequence: CDR1 SGHRS, CDR2 YFSETQ. The sequence came from a donor aged 40 or over with multiple myeloma. Sequenced sample: a population of CD138-negative cells sorted from bone marrow. The rearrangement joins TRBV5-1 to TRBJ2-1, with no clear D. The CDR3 loop is CASSLAPENYDEQFF. CDR3 nucleotides: TGCGCCAGCAGCTTGGCCCCCGAGAACTACGATGAGCAGTTCTTC. Looking up the rest from reference TRBV5-1 and TRBJ2-1 gives the full variable domain: KAGVTQTPRYLIKTRGQQVTLSCSPISGHRSVSWYQQTPGQGLQFLFEYFSETQRNKGNFPGRFSGRQFSNSRSEMNVSTLELGDSALYLCASSLAPENYDEQFFGPGTRLTVL.